This T cell receptor beta chain was retrieved from a study of CD8+ T cells in alopecia areata. Study-wide results and limits: Sequenced scalp T cells also include alphabeta T cells resident in normal skin.

Regarding this clone: Its antigen is unknown.

Isolated RNA was reverse transcribed into cDNA used as the sequencing template. Here immunoSEQ multiplex PCR was the method, and the copy in TCRdb shows in-frame clones only, minus some. Of some 120,000 clones listed, roughly 55% are singletons. This CDR3 contains 19 residues. J gave up 3 bases and V 3 bases, and 13 bases lay outside the gene matches. Treatment reported: oral pan-JAK inhibitor, 5-10 mg twice daily. Investigators sorted PBMCs to obtain both CD4+ and CD8+ T cells. The chain couples TRBV23-1 to TRBJ2-4, with 11 bases that match TRBD2. TRBV23-1 is an ORF; its function is uncertain. The sequenced sample was CD4+ T cells sorted from blood, obtained at week 4, from a patient treated with tofacitinib. The TCR sequence derives from a human donor with alopecia areata. This chain's CDR3 is CASSQGLAGGPWVKNIQYF. The CDR3 DNA reads as TGCGCCAGCAGTCAGGGATTAGCGGGAGGGCCCTGGGTCAAAAACATTCAGTACTTC.